The rows below give T cell receptor beta chains drawn from one sample of a study of T cell responses to AZD1222 COVID-19 vaccine. The method was immunoSEQ multiplex PCR; TCRdb's version includes in-frame clones alone and lacks a portion of them. The sample has some 50,000 clones; around 89% are singletons. Sequencing was performed on peripheral blood, taken 28 days after the second AZD1222 dose. These receptor sequences come from an adult who received the AZD1222 COVID-19 vaccine. Both conserved end residues are part of each CDR3. D genes are given only for firm matches. Clone sizes are given selectively: once, few, many, or a class where the clone is expanded.

abundance: -; v_gene: TRBV6-5; len: 15; d_gene: TRBD2; j_gene: TRBJ2-7; CDR3aa: CASSYDPAGAYEQYF; CDR3nt: TGTGCCAGCAGTTACGATCCAGCGGGGGCCTACGAGCAGTACTTC
abundance: once; v_gene: TRBV12-5; len: 15; d_gene: -; j_gene: TRBJ1-6; CDR3aa: CASGTGVHFNSPLHF; CDR3nt: TGTGCTAGTGGGACAGGTGTCCACTTTAATTCACCCCTCCACTTT
abundance: -; v_gene: TRBV28; len: 16; d_gene: TRBD2; j_gene: TRBJ2-1; CDR3aa: CASSFGGRGPYNEQFF; CDR3nt: TGTGCCAGCAGTTTTGGCGGGAGGGGACCCTACAATGAGCAGTTCTTC
abundance: -; v_gene: TRBV18; len: 16; d_gene: -; j_gene: TRBJ2-5; CDR3aa: CASSPPGTGRLETQYF; CDR3nt: TGTGCCAGCTCACCACCGGGTACTGGGAGACTAGAGACCCAGTACTTC
abundance: -; v_gene: TRBV11-3; len: 13; d_gene: -; j_gene: TRBJ2-7; CDR3aa: CASSLTQGHEQYF; CDR3nt: TGTGCCAGCAGCTTAACGCAGGGCCACGAGCAGTACTTC
abundance: -; v_gene: TRBV4-1; len: 16; d_gene: -; j_gene: TRBJ1-1; CDR3aa: CASSPYGRNMNTEAFF; CDR3nt: TGCGCCAGCAGCCCGTACGGTAGGAATATGAACACTGAAGCTTTCTTT
abundance: -; v_gene: TRBV9; len: 15; d_gene: TRBD2; j_gene: TRBJ2-1; CDR3aa: CASSVAGGTYNEQFF; CDR3nt: TGTGCCAGCAGCGTAGCGGGAGGTACCTACAATGAGCAGTTCTTC
abundance: few; v_gene: TRBV18; len: 12; d_gene: TRBD1; j_gene: TRBJ1-2; CDR3aa: CASSRTGESYTF; CDR3nt: TGTGCCAGCTCAAGGACAGGGGAAAGCTACACCTTC
abundance: few; v_gene: TRBV6-1; len: 16; d_gene: -; j_gene: TRBJ2-1; CDR3aa: CASSDGLGSHYNEQFF; CDR3nt: TGTGCCAGCAGTGATGGCTTGGGGTCACACTACAATGAGCAGTTCTTC
abundance: -; v_gene: TRBV19; len: 17; d_gene: -; j_gene: TRBJ1-2; CDR3aa: CASSMRFDRPPNYGYTF; CDR3nt: TGTGCCAGTAGTATGAGGTTTGACAGGCCTCCTAACTATGGCTACACCTTC
abundance: -; v_gene: TRBV11-2; len: 13; d_gene: -; j_gene: TRBJ2-5; CDR3aa: CASTQTNQETQYF; CDR3nt: TGTGCCAGCACCCAGACTAACCAAGAGACCCAGTACTTC
abundance: -; v_gene: TRBV29-1; len: 16; d_gene: -; j_gene: TRBJ2-7; CDR3aa: CSVGGGTLTRSYEQYF; CDR3nt: TGCAGCGTTGGTGGGGGGACCCTGACCCGATCCTACGAGCAGTACTTC
abundance: -; v_gene: TRBV6-1; len: 15; d_gene: TRBD2; j_gene: TRBJ2-7; CDR3aa: CASSELGLVSYEQYF; CDR3nt: TGTGCCAGCAGTGAACTGGGACTAGTGTCTTACGAGCAGTACTTC
abundance: -; v_gene: TRBV7-2; len: 17; d_gene: -; j_gene: TRBJ2-2; CDR3aa: CASSLDGQGLSSGELFF; CDR3nt: TGTGCCAGCAGCTTAGATGGGCAGGGGTTGTCATCCGGGGAGCTGTTTTTT
abundance: -; v_gene: TRBV19; len: 16; d_gene: -; j_gene: TRBJ2-1; CDR3aa: CASSIEARPYYNEQFF; CDR3nt: TGTGCCAGTAGTATAGAGGCGCGCCCTTACTACAATGAGCAGTTCTTC
abundance: -; v_gene: TRBV7-6; len: 16; d_gene: -; j_gene: TRBJ2-3; CDR3aa: CASSLALAGDTDTQYF; CDR3nt: TGTGCCAGCAGCTTAGCGTTGGCAGGGGACACAGATACGCAGTATTTT
abundance: -; v_gene: TRBV2; len: 11; d_gene: -; j_gene: TRBJ1-1; CDR3aa: CASRRGAEAFF; CDR3nt: TGTGCCAGCAGAAGGGGAGCAGAAGCTTTCTTT
abundance: -; v_gene: TRBV9; len: 21; d_gene: TRBD2; j_gene: TRBJ2-1; CDR3aa: CASSAPGPGTSGREAYNEQFF; CDR3nt: TGTGCCAGCAGCGCCCCTGGACCCGGGACTAGCGGGAGGGAAGCCTACAATGAGCAGTTCTTC
abundance: -; v_gene: TRBV5-8; len: 15; d_gene: -; j_gene: TRBJ2-5; CDR3aa: CASSLFRQGKETQYF; CDR3nt: TGTGCCAGCAGCTTGTTCCGGCAGGGCAAAGAGACCCAGTACTTC
abundance: -; v_gene: TRBV10-3; len: 14; d_gene: -; j_gene: TRBJ1-5; CDR3aa: CAISESAWNQPQHF; CDR3nt: TGTGCCATCAGTGAGTCGGCGTGGAATCAGCCCCAGCATTTT
abundance: -; v_gene: TRBV2; len: 15; d_gene: -; j_gene: TRBJ2-3; CDR3aa: CASSEALTAADTQYF; CDR3nt: TGTGCCAGCAGTGAAGCGCTGACGGCAGCAGATACGCAGTATTTT